Reported below is one TCR beta chain. J gave up 2 bases and V 5 bases, and 8 bases lay outside the gene matches. The CDR3 extends over 15 amino acids. Germline V CDR1 and CDR2: MNHEY, SVGAGI. These data originate in a study of blood T cell repertoires in COVID-19. Looking at the study overall: Samples taken during acute and convalescent COVID-19 were collected in the United States, Italy and Spain. From T cells, B-cell-depleted T cells, or PBMCs came the material, which was cDNA or gDNA.

Original methodology: Reference gene primer amplification in the assay estimated nucleated cell counts. Only in-frame clones appear in the TCRdb table, and some are missing; sequencing was by immunoSEQ multiplex PCR. Clone size and the V and J calls come from that table; the DNA yielded D and trimming. The sample yields over 75,000 clones, around 80% seen once. Sequencing was performed on peripheral blood. This TCR was recovered from a woman older than 75 with acute or convalescent COVID-19. This rearrangement joins TRBV6-5 to TRBJ2-7, with 8 bases identical to TRBD1. Here the CDR3 reads CASSPPGQVTYEQYF. As DNA, the CDR3 is TGTGCCAGCAGTCCTCCGGGACAGGTAACCTACGAGCAGTACTTC.